These 17 T cell receptor beta chains were sequenced from one sample in a study of T cell repertoires in cytomegalovirus infection. TCRdb ran MiXCR on the reads and lists one entry per CDR3 protein. The table has roughly 630,000 distinct CDR3 sequences, roughly a quarter seen once. Sequencing input: CD8+ T cells from PBMCs. The receptors shown here come from a human donor in good health (CMV status not recorded). Some clones in this sample may be carry-over from other donors' samples.

The chain recombines TRBV28 with TRBJ2-2; D call uncertain. Germline CDR1 and CDR2: MDHEN and SYDVKM. Trimming shortened V by 6 bases and J by 8 bases, and 13 bases separated the two germline ends. CDR3 length equals 13 residues. The CDR3 DNA sequence: TGTGCCAGCAGAGATGTACGAGGTGGGGAGCTGTTTTTT. Its protein product is CASRDVRGGELFF.

The chain uses TRBV28 and TRBJ2-1; D is perhaps TRBD2 (5 bases). V lost 6 bases, J lost 0 bases, and 12 bases lay in between. CDR1 is MDHEN and CDR2 is SYDVKM in the germline V gene. The CDR3 runs to 15 residues. For the CDR3, the DNA is TGTGCCAGCAGCCGGACTTTAAGCTCCTACAATGAGCAGTTCTTC. It specifies CASSRTLSSYNEQFF.

With respect to this clonotype: This sequence may be a read error, since a much larger clone differs from it by one base. The V call is TRBV7-8, the J call TRBJ2-1; possible D gene TRBD1, 6 bases. Germline assignment: CDR1 SGHVS and CDR2 FQNEAQ. The CDR3 covers 15 residues. V lost 3 bases, J lost 12 bases, and 21 bases lay in between. The CDR3 DNA follows: TGTGCCAGCAGCTTTCCGGGACATGTCTACTTAAGGCAGTTCTTC. Translating gives CASSFPGHVYLRQFF.

Only a few counts were recorded for this clonotype. The chain is built from TRBV20-1 and TRBJ1-6, with D hard to call. CDR1 and CDR2 from the germline V gene are DFQATT and SNEGSKA (reference sequence). The CDR3 consists of 14 residues. V gave up 6 bases and J gave up 9 bases, with 18 bases separating them. This chain's CDR3 is CSAQTEGYVSPLHF. CDR3 bases: TGCAGTGCACAGACGGAGGGCTATGTTTCACCCCTCCACTTT.

This clonotype was found once. A single base separates this from a much larger clone, so it may be a read error. This chain uses TRBV12-5 with TRBJ2-2; 7 positions agree with TRBD2. The germline CDR1 and CDR2 sequences are LGHNT and FRNRAP. With 3 bases clipped from V and 1 base from J, the junction kept 5 bases outside the gene matches. This CDR3 is built from 16 residues. Here the CDR3 DNA reads TGTGCTAGTGGTTTTGCGGGGGAAGTGAACACCGGGGAGCTGTTTTTT. It yields the protein CASGFAGEVNTGELFF.

In regard to this clonotype: A read error may explain this, as a much larger clone is one base away. The chain has TRBV7-6 and TRBJ1-1; no clear D. Deletions cut 4 bases from V and 5 bases from J, with 11 bases between. The CDR3 has 13 residues. Looked up from germline, CDR1 is SGHVS and CDR2 is FNYEAQ. The CDR3 bases are TGTGCCAGCAGCTCCCCGGACCAGACTGAAGCTTTCTTT. Protein: CASSSPDQTEAFF. The complete variable domain, with remaining parts taken from reference TRBV7-6 and TRBJ1-1, reads GAGVSQSPRYKVTKRGQDVALRCDPISGHVSLYWYRQALGQGPEFLTYFNYEAQQDKSGLPNDRFSAERPEGSISTLTIQRTEQRDSAMYRCASSSPDQTEAFFGQGTRLTVV.

This rearrangement joins TRBV5-5 to TRBJ2-3; TRBD1 agrees at 10 bases. The germline CDR1 and CDR2 sequences are SGHKS and YYEKEE (reference sequence). The CDR3 sequence is 17 residues long. V lost 4 bases and J lost 5; bases outside the gene matches: 13. The CDR3 coding sequence is TGTGCCAGCAGCGCGGAAGACAGGGGGCGAGTAAGAGATACGCAGTATTTT. It translates to CASSAEDRGRVRDTQYF.

V is TRBV20-1 and J is TRBJ2-6; D tentatively reads TRBD1 or TRBD2 (5 bases each). Germline V gene data show CDR1 as DFQATT and CDR2 as SNEGSKA (reference sequence). This CDR3 spans 16 amino acids. V lost 6 bases to trimming and J lost 4 bases, with 19 bases between them. CDR3 in amino acids: CSAYRDGPPGANVLTF. The CDR3 DNA reads TGCAGTGCATACCGGGACGGGCCTCCCGGGGCCAACGTCCTGACTTTC.

This chain connects TRBV7-9 to TRBJ2-7, with D perhaps TRBD1 or TRBD2 (5 bases each). The V and J ends lost 1 base and 5 bases respectively, with 12 bases between them. The length of the CDR3 is 14 residues. Germline V gives CDR1 SEHNR, CDR2 FQNEAQ (reference sequence). CDR3 DNA sequence: TGTGCCAGCAGCTTAGTGGAGGACAACGACGAGCAGTACGTC. Translating gives CASSLVEDNDEQYV.

This rearrangement joins TRBV4-3 to TRBJ1-2, with D possibly TRBD1 on 5 matching bases. V lost 0 bases and J 4 bases, leaving 9 bases between the germline ends. Germline CDR1 LGHNA, CDR2 YSLEER. The CDR3 runs 14 residues. The CDR3 loop reads CASSQDSGPYGYTF. The CDR3, as DNA: TGCGCCAGCAGCCAAGATTCAGGGCCCTATGGCTACACCTTC.

Ten or more counts support this clonotype. The chain recombines TRBV29-1 with TRBJ2-7; 7 positions match TRBD1. Per the germline V gene, CDR1 is SQVTM and CDR2 is ANQGSEA. CDR3 length: 12 amino acids. With V trimmed by 6 bases and J by 0 bases, 2 bases remained unmatched. Here the CDR3 reads CSVGDSSYEQYF. The CDR3 nucleotides are TGCAGCGTGGGGGACAGCTCCTACGAGCAGTACTTC.

This clonotype was seen at least ten times. The chain employs TRBV7-6 and TRBJ2-5, with 7 bases lining up with TRBD1. Germline-derived CDR1 and CDR2 are SGHVS and FNYEAQ. With V trimmed by 2 bases and J by 2 bases, 8 bases remained unmatched. This CDR3 comprises 16 residues. The CDR3 DNA is TGTGCCAGCAGCTTAACGAACAGGGGACCACAAGAGACCCAGTACTTC. Protein: CASSLTNRGPQETQYF.

CDR3 DNA sequence: TGTGCCACCAGCGGGACAGTCACCTACAATGAGCAGTTCTTC. Translated: CATSGTVTYNEQFF. The genes are TRBV15 and TRBJ2-1, with 7 bases aligning to TRBD1. This CDR3 contains 14 residues. Germline CDR1 LNHNV, CDR2 YYDKDF (reference sequence). After removal of 5 bases from V and 2 bases from J, the junction contained 3 bases not matched to a gene.

This clonotype has a handful of counts. The chain joins TRBV20-1 to TRBJ1-1; D gene unclear. The CDR3 totals 11 residues. Germline V gene data show CDR1 as DFQATT and CDR2 as SNEGSKA (reference sequence). The ends were cut back, 6 bases at V and 4 bases at J, with 9 bases in the middle. The CDR3 sequence: CSAAMGTEAFF. The CDR3 DNA follows: TGCAGTGCCGCCATGGGCACTGAAGCTTTCTTT.

The chain couples TRBV12-3 or TRBV12-4 to TRBJ2-3; either TRBD1 or TRBD2 may supply D (7 bases each). The V end lost 4 bases, the J end lost 4 bases, and 12 bases lay between the germline ends. CDR3 size: 14 residues. The CDR3, as DNA: TGTGCCAGCAGTTCGACAGGGAGGGCAGATACGCAGTATTTT. As protein: CASSSTGRADTQYF.

The chain carries TRBV11-2 and TRBJ2-1; unclear D gene. CDR1 is SGHAT and CDR2 is FQNNGV in the germline V gene. Trimming left V 5 bases short and J 8 bases short, with 10 bases between. The CDR3 is 12 amino acids. CDR3 sequence (DNA): TGTGCCAGCAGCCAGACGGAGTATGAGCAGTTCTTC. It is translated as CASSQTEYEQFF.

Concerning this clonotype itself: An end of the junction differs from the germline gene, which may be a read error. This chain links TRBV5-4 with TRBJ1-2; D perhaps matches TRBD1 (5 bases). The germline V gene has CDR1 SGHNT and CDR2 YYREEE (reference sequence). The CDR3 runs 14 residues. CDR3 coding DNA: TGTGCCAGCAGCCGGGGCGATCCTAACTATGACTACACCTTC. Its protein product is CASSRGDPNYDYTF.